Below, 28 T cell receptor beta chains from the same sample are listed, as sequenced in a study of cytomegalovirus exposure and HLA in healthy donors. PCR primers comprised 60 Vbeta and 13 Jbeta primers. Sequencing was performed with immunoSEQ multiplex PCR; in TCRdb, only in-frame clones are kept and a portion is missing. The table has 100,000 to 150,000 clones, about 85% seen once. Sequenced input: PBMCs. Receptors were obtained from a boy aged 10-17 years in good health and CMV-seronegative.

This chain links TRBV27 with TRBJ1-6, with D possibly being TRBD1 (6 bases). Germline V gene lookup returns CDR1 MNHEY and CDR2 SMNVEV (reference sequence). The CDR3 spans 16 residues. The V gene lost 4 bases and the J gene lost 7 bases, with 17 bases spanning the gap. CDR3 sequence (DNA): TGTGCCAGCAGTTCTACCAGGGAGGGGGGAAATTCACCCCTCCACTTT. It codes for CASSSTREGGNSPLHF.

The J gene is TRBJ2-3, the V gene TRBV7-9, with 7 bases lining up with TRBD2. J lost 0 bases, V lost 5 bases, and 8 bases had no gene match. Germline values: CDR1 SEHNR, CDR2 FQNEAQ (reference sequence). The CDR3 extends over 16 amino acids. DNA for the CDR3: TGTGCCAGCAGCGCGAAAGCGGGATCTAGCACAGATACGCAGTATTTT. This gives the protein CASSAKAGSSTDTQYF.

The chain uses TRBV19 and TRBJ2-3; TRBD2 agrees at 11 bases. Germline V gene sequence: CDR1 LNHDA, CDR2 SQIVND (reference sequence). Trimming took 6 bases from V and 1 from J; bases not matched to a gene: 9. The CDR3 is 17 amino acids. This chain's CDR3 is CASSLKKTSGGTDTQYF. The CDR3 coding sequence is TGTGCCAGTAGCCTAAAAAAGACTAGCGGGGGCACAGATACGCAGTATTTT.

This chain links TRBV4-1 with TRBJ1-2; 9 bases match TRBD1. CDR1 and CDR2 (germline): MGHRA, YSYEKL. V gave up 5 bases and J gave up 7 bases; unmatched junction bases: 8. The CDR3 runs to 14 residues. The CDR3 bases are TGCGCCAGCAGCACGGGACAGGGTAGCGTTGGCTACACCTTC. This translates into CASSTGQGSVGYTF.

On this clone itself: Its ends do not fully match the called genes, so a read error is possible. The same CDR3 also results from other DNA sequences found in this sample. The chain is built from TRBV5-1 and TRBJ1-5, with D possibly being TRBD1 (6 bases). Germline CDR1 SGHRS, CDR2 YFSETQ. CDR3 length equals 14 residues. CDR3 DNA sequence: TGCGCCAGCAGCTTGGATGGGGGCAACCAGCCCCAGCATTTT. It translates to CASSLDGGNQPQHF.

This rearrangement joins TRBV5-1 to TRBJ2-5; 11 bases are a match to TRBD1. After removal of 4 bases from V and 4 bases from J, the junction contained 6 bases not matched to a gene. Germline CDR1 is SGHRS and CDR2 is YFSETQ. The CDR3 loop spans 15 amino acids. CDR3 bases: TGCGCCAGCAGCCAAGGGACAGGGGGGAGAGAGACCCAGTACTTC. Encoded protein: CASSQGTGGRETQYF.

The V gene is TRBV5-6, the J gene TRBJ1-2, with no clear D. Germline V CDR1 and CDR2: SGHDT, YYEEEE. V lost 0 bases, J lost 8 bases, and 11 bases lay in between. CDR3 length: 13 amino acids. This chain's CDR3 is CASSLAGGLGYTF. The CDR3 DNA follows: TGTGCCAGCAGCTTGGCCGGAGGGCTCGGCTACACCTTC. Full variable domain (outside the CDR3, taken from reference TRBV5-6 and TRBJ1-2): DAGVTQSPTHLIKTRGQQVTLRCSPKSGHDTVSWYQQALGQGPQFIFQYYEEEERQRGNFPDRFSGHQFPNYSSELNVNALLLGDSALYLCASSLAGGLGYTFGSGTRLTVV.

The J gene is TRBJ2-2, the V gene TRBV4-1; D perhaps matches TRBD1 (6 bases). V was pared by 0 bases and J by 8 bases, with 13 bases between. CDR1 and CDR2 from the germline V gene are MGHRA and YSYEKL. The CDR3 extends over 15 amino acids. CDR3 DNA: TGCGCCAGCAGCCAAGAAAACAGGGTGTTGGGGGAGCTGTTTTTT. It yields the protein CASSQENRVLGELFF.

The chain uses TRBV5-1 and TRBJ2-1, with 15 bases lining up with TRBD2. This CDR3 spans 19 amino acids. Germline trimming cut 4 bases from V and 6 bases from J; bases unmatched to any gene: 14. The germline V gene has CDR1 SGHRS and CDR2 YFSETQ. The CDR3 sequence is CASSAGLAGGSLNPNEQFF. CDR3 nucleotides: TGCGCCAGCAGCGCGGGACTAGCGGGAGGCAGTTTGAACCCCAATGAGCAGTTCTTC.

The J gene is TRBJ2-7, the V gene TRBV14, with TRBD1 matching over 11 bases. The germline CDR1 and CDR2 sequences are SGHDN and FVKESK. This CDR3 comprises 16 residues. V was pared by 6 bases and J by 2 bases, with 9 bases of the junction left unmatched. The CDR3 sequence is CASSPRSGQGAYEQYF. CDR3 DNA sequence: TGTGCCAGCAGTCCACGCTCGGGACAGGGGGCCTACGAGCAGTACTTC.

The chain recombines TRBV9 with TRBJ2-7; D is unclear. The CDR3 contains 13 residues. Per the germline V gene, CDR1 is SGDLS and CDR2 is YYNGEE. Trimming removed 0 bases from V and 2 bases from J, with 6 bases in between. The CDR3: CASSVDTTYEQYF. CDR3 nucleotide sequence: TGTGCCAGCAGCGTAGACACTACCTACGAGCAGTACTTC. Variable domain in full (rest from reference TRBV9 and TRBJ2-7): DSGVTQTPKHLITATGQRVTLRCSPRSGDLSVYWYQQSLDQGLQFLIQYYNGEERAKGNILERFSAQQFPDLHSELNLSSLELGDSALYFCASSVDTTYEQYFGPGTRLTVT.

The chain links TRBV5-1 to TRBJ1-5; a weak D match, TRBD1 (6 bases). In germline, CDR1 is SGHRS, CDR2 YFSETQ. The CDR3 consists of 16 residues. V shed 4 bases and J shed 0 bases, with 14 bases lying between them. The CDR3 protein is CASSDGTPLSNQPQHF. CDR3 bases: TGCGCCAGCAGCGACGGGACACCCCTTAGCAATCAGCCCCAGCATTTT.

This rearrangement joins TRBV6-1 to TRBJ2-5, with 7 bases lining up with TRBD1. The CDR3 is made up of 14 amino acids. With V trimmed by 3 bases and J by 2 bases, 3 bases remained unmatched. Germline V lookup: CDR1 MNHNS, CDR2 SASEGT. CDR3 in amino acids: CASSEGQRQETQYF. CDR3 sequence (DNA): TGTGCCAGCAGTGAGGGACAGAGACAAGAGACCCAGTACTTC.

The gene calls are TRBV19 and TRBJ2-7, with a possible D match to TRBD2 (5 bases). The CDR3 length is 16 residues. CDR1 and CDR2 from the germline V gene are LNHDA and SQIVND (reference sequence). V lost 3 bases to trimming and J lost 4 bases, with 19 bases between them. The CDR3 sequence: CASSIPPWELGYEQYF. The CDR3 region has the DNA TGTGCCAGTAGTATCCCGCCCTGGGAGTTAGGATACGAGCAGTACTTC.

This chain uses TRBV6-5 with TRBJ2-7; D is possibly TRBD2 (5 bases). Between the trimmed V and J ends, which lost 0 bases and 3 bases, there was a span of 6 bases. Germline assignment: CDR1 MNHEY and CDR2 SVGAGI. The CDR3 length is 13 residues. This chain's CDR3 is CASSYSGDYEQYF. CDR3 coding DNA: TGTGCCAGCAGTTACTCGGGAGACTACGAGCAGTACTTC.

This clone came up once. This chain's CDR3 is CASGRGQLTEAFF. CDR3 in DNA: TGTGCCAGCGGCAGGGGACAACTCACCGAAGCTTTCTTT. V gene TRBV2 combines with J gene TRBJ1-1; D possibly corresponds to TRBD1 (6 bases). Per the germline V gene, CDR1 is SNHLY and CDR2 is FYNNEI. The V and J ends lost 8 bases and 8 bases respectively, with 18 bases between them. The CDR3 totals 13 residues.

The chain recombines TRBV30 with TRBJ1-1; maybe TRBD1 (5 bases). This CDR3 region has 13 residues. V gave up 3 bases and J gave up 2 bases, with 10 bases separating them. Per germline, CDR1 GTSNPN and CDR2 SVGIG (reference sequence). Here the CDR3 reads CAWRAQGNTEAFF. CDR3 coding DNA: TGTGCCTGGAGGGCCCAGGGAAACACTGAAGCTTTCTTT.

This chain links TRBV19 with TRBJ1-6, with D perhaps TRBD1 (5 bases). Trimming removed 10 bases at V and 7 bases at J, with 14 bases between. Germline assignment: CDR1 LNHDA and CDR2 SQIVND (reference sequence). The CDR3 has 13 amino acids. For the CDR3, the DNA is TGTGCCACCCAGCGGGACGGGAATTCACCCCTCCACTTT. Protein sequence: CATQRDGNSPLHF.

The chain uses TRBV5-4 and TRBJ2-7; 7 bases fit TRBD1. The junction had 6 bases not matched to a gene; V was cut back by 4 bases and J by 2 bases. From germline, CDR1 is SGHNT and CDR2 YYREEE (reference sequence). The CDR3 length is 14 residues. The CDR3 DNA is TGTGCCAGCAGCCCTAGGACAGGCGCCTACGAGCAGTACTTC. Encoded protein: CASSPRTGAYEQYF.

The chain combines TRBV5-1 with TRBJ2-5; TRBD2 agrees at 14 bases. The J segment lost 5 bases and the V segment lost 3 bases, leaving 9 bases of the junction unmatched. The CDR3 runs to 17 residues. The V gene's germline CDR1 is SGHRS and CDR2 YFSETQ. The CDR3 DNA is TGCGCCAGCAGCTCCGCTACGACTAGCGGGGGGGGTGAGACCCAGTACTTC. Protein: CASSSATTSGGGETQYF.

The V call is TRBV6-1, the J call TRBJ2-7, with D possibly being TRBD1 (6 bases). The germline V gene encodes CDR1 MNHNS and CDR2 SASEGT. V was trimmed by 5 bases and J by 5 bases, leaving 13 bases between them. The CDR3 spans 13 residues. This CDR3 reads CASSTTGFHEQYF. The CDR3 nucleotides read TGTGCCAGCAGTACAACAGGGTTCCACGAGCAGTACTTC.

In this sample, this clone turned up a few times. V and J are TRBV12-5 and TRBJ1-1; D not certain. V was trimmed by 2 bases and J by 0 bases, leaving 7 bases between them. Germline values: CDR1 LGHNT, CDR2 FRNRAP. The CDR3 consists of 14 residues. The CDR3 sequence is CASGLRLMNTEAFF. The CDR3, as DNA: TGTGCTAGTGGTTTGCGGTTGATGAACACTGAAGCTTTCTTT.

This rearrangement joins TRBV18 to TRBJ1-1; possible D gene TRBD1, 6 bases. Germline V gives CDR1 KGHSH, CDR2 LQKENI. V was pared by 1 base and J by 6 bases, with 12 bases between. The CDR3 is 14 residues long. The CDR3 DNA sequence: TGTGCCAGCTCACCACGGCAGGGGATCGCTGAAGCTTTCTTT. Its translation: CASSPRQGIAEAFF.

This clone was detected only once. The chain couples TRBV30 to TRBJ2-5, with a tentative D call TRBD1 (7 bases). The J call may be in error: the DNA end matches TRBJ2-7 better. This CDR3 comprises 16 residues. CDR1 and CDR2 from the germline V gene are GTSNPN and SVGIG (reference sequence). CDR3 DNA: TGTGCCTGTCAACCTTCCAGGGGGGACAGCTCCTACGAGCAGTACTTC. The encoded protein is CACQPSRGDSSYEQYF.

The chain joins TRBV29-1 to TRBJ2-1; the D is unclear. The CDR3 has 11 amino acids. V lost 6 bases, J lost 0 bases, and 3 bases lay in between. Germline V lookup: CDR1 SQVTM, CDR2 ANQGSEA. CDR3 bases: TGCAGCGTCAGCTCCTACAATGAGCAGTTCTTC. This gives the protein CSVSSYNEQFF.

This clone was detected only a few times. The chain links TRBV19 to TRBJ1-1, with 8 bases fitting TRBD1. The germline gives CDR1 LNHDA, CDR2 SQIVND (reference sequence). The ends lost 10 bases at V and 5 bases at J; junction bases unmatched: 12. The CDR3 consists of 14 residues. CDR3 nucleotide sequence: TGTGCCACTGGAGCCGGGACAGGACCAACTGAAGCTTTCTTT. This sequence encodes CATGAGTGPTEAFF.

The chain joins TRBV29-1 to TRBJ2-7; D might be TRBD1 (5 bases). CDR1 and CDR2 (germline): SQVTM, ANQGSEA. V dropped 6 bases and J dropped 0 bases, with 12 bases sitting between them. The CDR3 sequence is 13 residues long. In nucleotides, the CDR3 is TGCAGCGTCGTGACAGTCTACTCCTACGAGCAGTACTTC. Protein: CSVVTVYSYEQYF.

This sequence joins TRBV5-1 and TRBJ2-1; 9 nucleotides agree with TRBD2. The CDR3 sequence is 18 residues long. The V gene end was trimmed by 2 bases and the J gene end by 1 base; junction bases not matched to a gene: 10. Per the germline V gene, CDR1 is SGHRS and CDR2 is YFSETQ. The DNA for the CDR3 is TGCGCCAGCAGCTTAGAGGGTAGCGGGAGTACGTCCTACAATGAGCAGTTCTTC. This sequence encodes CASSLEGSGSTSYNEQFF. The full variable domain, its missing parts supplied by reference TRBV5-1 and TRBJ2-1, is KAGVTQTPRYLIKTRGQQVTLSCSPISGHRSVSWYQQTPGQGLQFLFEYFSETQRNKGNFPGRFSGRQFSNSRSEMNVSTLELGDSALYLCASSLEGSGSTSYNEQFFGPGTRLTVL.